This entry features one TCR beta chain sequence. This entry is derived from a study of blood T cell repertoires in COVID-19. Study-level information: Nucleic acid was either cDNA or gDNA, and it came from T cells, B-cell-depleted T cells, or PBMCs.

Generated by immunoSEQ multiplex PCR, the TCRdb table keeps only in-frame clones and is missing some. The sample includes more than 100,000 clones, around 86% of them seen just once. This CDR3 spans 12 amino acids. Germline CDR1 and CDR2: LGHNT and FRNRAP. V was clipped by 7 bases and J by 2 bases, with 7 bases between them. The chain combines TRBV12-5 with TRBJ2-3; no definite D call. The origin of this receptor is a man at least 80 years old with acute or convalescent COVID-19. Sequenced material: peripheral blood. The CDR3 DNA reads TGTGCTAGTGCTTTCTTCACAGATACGCAGTATTTT. Residues: CASAFFTDTQYF.